These 32 T cell receptor beta chains came from one sample sequenced in a study of blood T cell repertoires in COVID-19. Only in-frame clones appear in the TCRdb table, and some are missing; sequencing was by immunoSEQ multiplex PCR. The sample yields 280,000 or so clones, 90% seen once. Material: PBMCs or T cells enriched from blood (not recorded which). These receptors were collected from a woman aged 18-29 years with acute COVID-19.

The chain is built from TRBV10-1 and TRBJ2-1, with TRBD1 matching 9 bases. V was clipped by 10 bases and J by 10 bases; unmatched bases: 14. The germline gives CDR1 WNHNN, CDR2 SYGVQD (reference sequence). This CDR3 comprises 14 residues. CDR3 residues: CATGPGTGFAEQFF. In DNA, the CDR3 is TGCGCCACCGGACCCGGGACAGGGTTCGCAGAGCAGTTCTTC.

This clone was detected only a few times. The CDR3 sequence is CASSTGWLNSPLHF. CDR3 in DNA: TGTGCCAGCAGTACAGGGTGGCTAAATTCACCCCTCCACTTT. The J gene is TRBJ1-6, the V gene TRBV25-1; tentative D call: TRBD1 (6 bases). Trimming cost V 5 bases and J 7 bases, with 12 bases left between them. CDR3 length equals 14 residues. CDR1 MGHDK and CDR2 SYGVNS come from the germline V gene.

Regarding this clone: Other DNA sequences in this sample translate to the same CDR3. The chain carries TRBV7-9 and TRBJ2-5, with 15 positions matching TRBD2. The CDR3 is 16 amino acids. The germline CDR1 and CDR2 sequences are SEHNR and FQNEAQ (reference sequence). V lost 5 bases, J lost 4 bases, and 5 bases stayed unmatched. CDR3 sequence reads: CASSPGLAGGPETQYF. DNA of the CDR3: TGTGCCAGCAGCCCCGGACTAGCGGGAGGGCCAGAGACCCAGTACTTC.

The gene calls are TRBV2 and TRBJ2-7; D is undetermined. Trimming shortened V by 5 bases and J by 5 bases, and 4 bases separated the two germline ends. The CDR3 extends over 10 amino acids. Germline V gene lookup returns CDR1 SNHLY and CDR2 FYNNEI. The CDR3 sequence is CASSTHEQYF. CDR3 coding DNA: TGTGCCAGCAGTACACACGAGCAGTACTTC.

This chain joins TRBV19 and TRBJ2-1; 9 bases are a match to TRBD2. The CDR3 is 19 amino acids. V lost 5 bases and J lost 4; bases outside the gene matches: 18. From germline, CDR1 is LNHDA and CDR2 SQIVND (reference sequence). The chain's CDR3 is CASSPREGVAGGPYNEQFF. CDR3 in DNA: TGTGCCAGTAGTCCACGAGAGGGGGTTGCGGGAGGGCCGTACAATGAGCAGTTCTTC. Looking up the rest from reference TRBV19 and TRBJ2-1 gives the full variable domain: DGGITQSPKYLFRKEGQNVTLSCEQNLNHDAMYWYRQDPGQGLRLIYYSQIVNDFQKGDIAEGYSVSREKKESFPLTVTSAQKNPTAFYLCASSPREGVAGGPYNEQFFGPGTRLTVL.

The chain is built from TRBV5-1 and TRBJ2-5, with D perhaps matching TRBD1 (5 bases). Germline CDR1 is SGHRS and CDR2 is YFSETQ. This CDR3 has 15 residues. V lost 0 bases and J 1 base, leaving 10 bases between the germline ends. The CDR3 loop is CASSLGSGSQETQYF. The CDR3 nucleotides are TGCGCCAGCAGCTTGGGGTCAGGGTCCCAAGAGACCCAGTACTTC.

As DNA, the CDR3 is TGTGCCTGGAGTATCCTTACCGGGATCAATCAGCCCCAGCATTTT. This gives the protein CAWSILTGINQPQHF. The rearrangement links TRBV30 to TRBJ1-5, with D uncertain. Between the trimmed V and J ends, which lost 2 bases and 3 bases, there was a span of 14 bases. Per the germline V gene, CDR1 is GTSNPN and CDR2 is SVGIG (reference sequence). The CDR3 is made up of 15 amino acids. Full variable domain (outside the CDR3, taken from reference TRBV30 and TRBJ1-5): SQTIHQWPATLVQPVGSPLSLECTVEGTSNPNLYWYRQAAGRGLQLLFYSVGIGQISSEVPQNLSASRPQDRQFILSSKKLLLSDSGFYLCAWSILTGINQPQHFGDGTRLSIL.

This chain joins TRBV7-2 and TRBJ2-4; 14 nucleotides match TRBD2. Losses at the gene ends were 4 bases for V and 7 bases for J; bases not matched to a gene: 15. The germline V gene encodes CDR1 SGHTA and CDR2 FQGNSA. The CDR3 is 19 residues long. The CDR3 loop reads CASSSIIGTSGSVGNIQYF. DNA of the CDR3: TGTGCCAGCAGCTCCATAATCGGGACTAGCGGGAGTGTTGGGAACATTCAGTACTTC.

The rearrangement uses TRBV6-6 and TRBJ2-1; 8 nucleotides match TRBD2. The V and J ends lost 6 bases and 4 bases, in that order; junction bases with no gene match: 2. The CDR3 length is 13 residues. Germline CDR1 reads MNHNY; CDR2 reads SVGAGI (reference sequence). CDR3 nucleotide sequence: TGTGCCAGCAGACAGCGGGAGTACAATGAGCAGTTCTTC. Amino acid sequence: CASRQREYNEQFF.

V and J are TRBV28 and TRBJ2-7; 9 positions match TRBD2. Per germline, CDR1 MDHEN and CDR2 SYDVKM. The CDR3 loop spans 16 amino acids. V gave up 4 bases and J gave up 3 bases; unmatched junction bases: 10. As DNA, the CDR3 is TGTGCCAGCAGTTACCCCCCTCGACTAGCGGACTACGAGCAGTACTTC. This translates into CASSYPPRLADYEQYF.

This clone is a singleton in its sample. The chain carries TRBV28 and TRBJ1-1, with 10 positions matching TRBD1. With 9 bases clipped from V and 4 bases from J, the junction kept 8 bases outside the gene matches. Germline values: CDR1 MDHEN, CDR2 SYDVKM. This CDR3 is built from 14 residues. CDR3 region: CASRDRGSTTEAFF. CDR3 nucleotide sequence: TGTGCCAGTCGGGACAGGGGCAGTACCACTGAAGCTTTCTTT.

The chain combines TRBV7-8 with TRBJ2-3; 7 bases map to TRBD1. The CDR3 loop spans 15 amino acids. V shed 5 bases, J shed 4 bases, and the junction held 9 bases outside the gene matches. CDR1 SGHVS and CDR2 FQNEAQ come from the germline V gene. CDR3 sequence: CASSLNRGSSDTQYF. DNA for the CDR3: TGTGCCAGCAGCCTCAACAGGGGTAGTTCAGATACGCAGTATTTT. Full variable domain (rest looked up from reference TRBV7-8 and TRBJ2-3): GAGVSQSPRYKVAKRGQDVALRCDPISGHVSLFWYQQALGQGPEFLTYFQNEAQLDKSGLPSDRFFAERPEGSVSTLKIQRTQQEDSAVYLCASSLNRGSSDTQYFGPGTRLTVL.

The V call is TRBV11-3, the J call TRBJ2-7; perhaps TRBD1 as D (5 bases). This CDR3 spans 13 amino acids. Between the trimmed V and J ends, which lost 5 bases and 8 bases, there was a span of 16 bases. In germline, CDR1 is SGHNT, CDR2 YENEEA. The chain's CDR3 is CASSLTRKGKQYF. The CDR3 bases are TGTGCCAGCAGCCTCACCCGAAAGGGGAAGCAGTACTTC.

J is TRBJ2-4 and V is TRBV27; 7 bases align to TRBD2. The CDR3 consists of 14 residues. J gave up 7 bases and V 4 bases, and 7 bases lay outside the gene matches. Germline V gene lookup returns CDR1 MNHEY and CDR2 SMNVEV (reference sequence). Here the CDR3 reads CASSWGGTPNIQYF. The CDR3 coding sequence is TGTGCCAGCAGTTGGGGAGGGACTCCTAACATTCAGTACTTC.

The CDR3 protein is CASSTELNQPQHF. CDR3 DNA sequence: TGTGCCAGCAGCACAGAGTTAAATCAGCCCCAGCATTTT. This sequence joins TRBV12-3 or TRBV12-4 and TRBJ1-5; D unresolved. V lost 6 bases and J 4 bases, leaving 10 bases between the germline ends. The CDR3 consists of 13 residues.

The rearrangement links TRBV6-2 or TRBV6-3 to TRBJ1-1; 9 positions agree with TRBD1. CDR1 and CDR2 from the germline V gene are MNHEY and SVGEGT. V shed 3 bases and J 2 bases; nucleotides not matched to a gene: 10. The CDR3 extends over 17 amino acids. CDR3 residues: CASSYTPGTGFNTEAFF. The CDR3 bases are TGTGCCAGCAGTTATACCCCCGGGACAGGGTTTAACACTGAAGCTTTCTTT.

The rearrangement links TRBV2 to TRBJ2-5; maybe TRBD1 (6 bases). The CDR3 is 16 amino acids. Germline V gene data show CDR1 as SNHLY and CDR2 as FYNNEI. V was pared by 5 bases and J by 1 base, with 17 bases between. The CDR3 DNA follows: TGTGCCAGCAGTTCTCTTAAGACAGGCCTCCAAGAGACCCAGTACTTC. Translation gives CASSSLKTGLQETQYF.

There are a few counts of this clone. CDR3 bases: TGCGCCAGCAGTCTGGATATCACAGCTAACTATGGCTACACCTTC. Translation: CASSLDITANYGYTF. The rearrangement links TRBV5-1 to TRBJ1-2; D gene unclear. The CDR3 runs to 15 residues. Trimming pared 5 bases from V and 0 bases from J, leaving 14 bases between. Germline values: CDR1 SGHRS, CDR2 YFSETQ.

The rearrangement links TRBV28 to TRBJ2-7, with D perhaps matching TRBD2 (5 bases). The CDR3 has 13 residues. Trimming removed 7 bases from V and 2 bases from J, with 12 bases in between. Looked up from germline, CDR1 is MDHEN and CDR2 is SYDVKM. The CDR3 DNA reads as TGTGCCAGCACGCTAGCCGATACCTACGAGCAGTACTTC. Protein sequence: CASTLADTYEQYF.

The V gene is TRBV3-1 (or the pseudogene TRBV3-2), the J gene TRBJ1-4; D is undetermined. This CDR3 spans 14 amino acids. The ends were cut back, 1 base at V and 7 bases at J, with 10 bases in the middle. Germline V gene lookup returns CDR1 LGHDT and CDR2 YNNKEL (reference sequence). CDR3 sequence reads: CASSQAPGGEKLFF. CDR3 coding DNA: TGTGCCAGCAGCCAAGCTCCAGGTGGTGAAAAACTGTTTTTT.

This chain connects TRBV7-9 to TRBJ1-4; D might be TRBD1 (6 bases). V dropped 7 bases and J dropped 2 bases, with 14 bases sitting between them. The CDR3 runs to 15 residues. Germline V gives CDR1 SEHNR, CDR2 FQNEAQ (reference sequence). The CDR3 spells CASTEYRATNEKLFF. As DNA, the CDR3 is TGTGCCAGCACCGAATACAGGGCTACTAATGAAAAACTGTTTTTT.

This sequence joins TRBV2 and TRBJ1-5, with D tentatively TRBD1 (6 bases). The germline V gene has CDR1 SNHLY and CDR2 FYNNEI. Between the trimmed V and J ends, which lost 6 bases and 0 bases, there was a span of 12 bases. This CDR3 has 15 amino acids. The chain's CDR3 is CASREQGYSNQPQHF. CDR3 bases: TGTGCCAGCAGAGAACAGGGTTATAGCAATCAGCCCCAGCATTTT.

This clone appeared a few times. The V and J genes are TRBV30 and TRBJ1-1; TRBD1 aligns across 7 bases. The CDR3 consists of 13 residues. Germline V gives CDR1 GTSNPN, CDR2 SVGIG (reference sequence). V lost 6 bases and J lost 1; bases outside the gene matches: 5. CDR3 in amino acids: CACPNRGNTEAFF. CDR3 DNA: TGTGCCTGCCCGAACAGGGGGAACACTGAAGCTTTCTTT.

As concerns this clone: Other DNA variants within this sample encode the same CDR3. DNA for the CDR3: TGCAGTGCTAGACGGGACTACGAGCAGTACTTC. Its protein product is CSARRDYEQYF. The rearrangement links TRBV20-1 to TRBJ2-7, with a tentative D call TRBD2 (5 bases). The CDR3 has 11 residues. The V gene lost 2 bases and the J gene lost 3 bases, with 5 bases spanning the gap. In germline, CDR1 is DFQATT, CDR2 SNEGSKA (reference sequence).

The chain recombines TRBV19 with TRBJ2-1; D is ambiguous. Looked up from germline, CDR1 is LNHDA and CDR2 is SQIVND (reference sequence). Trimming left V 10 bases short and J 4 bases short, with 8 bases between. CDR3 length equals 11 residues. The CDR3 spells CATNQYNEQFF. DNA of the CDR3: TGTGCCACAAACCAGTACAATGAGCAGTTCTTC.

The chain is built from TRBV5-6 and TRBJ2-3; maybe TRBD2 (5 bases). CDR3 length equals 14 residues. The germline V gene encodes CDR1 SGHDT and CDR2 YYEEEE. Trimming took 4 bases from V and 1 from J, leaving 10 bases between them. CDR3 loop: CASSNLRGTDTQYF. In nucleotides, the CDR3 is TGTGCCAGCAGCAATCTGCGGGGCACAGATACGCAGTATTTT.

The rearrangement links TRBV6-1 to TRBJ2-7; D perhaps matches TRBD1 (5 bases). Trimming removed 2 bases from V and 2 bases from J, with 13 bases in between. CDR3 length equals 15 residues. Germline values: CDR1 MNHNS, CDR2 SASEGT. This CDR3 is CASSEFGRAPYEQYF. The CDR3 coding sequence is TGTGCCAGCAGTGAATTTGGCAGGGCACCCTACGAGCAGTACTTC.

This clone appeared a few times. V gene TRBV6-2 or TRBV6-3 combines with J gene TRBJ1-5, with 8 nucleotides matching TRBD1. The germline V gene has CDR1 MNHEY and CDR2 SVGEGT. The CDR3 spans 15 residues. V shed 6 bases, J shed 2 bases, and the junction held 6 bases outside the gene matches. This CDR3 reads CASSKDRGGNQPQHF. As DNA, the CDR3 is TGTGCCAGCAGCAAAGACAGGGGCGGCAATCAGCCCCAGCATTTT.

The J gene is TRBJ1-1, the V gene TRBV6-1; no clear D gene. Germline CDR1 reads MNHNS; CDR2 reads SASEGT. Trimming took off 2 bases at V and 2 bases at J, with 12 bases between the two ends. CDR3 length: 15 amino acids. CDR3 region: CASSEPYGDNTEAFF. The CDR3 bases are TGTGCCAGCAGTGAACCTTACGGGGATAACACTGAAGCTTTCTTT.

The rearrangement joins TRBV5-5 to TRBJ2-7; maybe TRBD2 (6 bases). The CDR3 totals 13 residues. V lost 2 bases and J 5 bases, leaving 11 bases between the germline ends. The germline V gene has CDR1 SGHKS and CDR2 YYEKEE (reference sequence). The CDR3 region has the DNA TGTGCCAGCAGCTTCGGCGGGATAGACGAGCAGTACTTC. It translates to CASSFGGIDEQYF.

This clone was seen more than once but under ten times. This sequence joins TRBV10-1 and TRBJ1-1; D is possibly TRBD1 (6 bases). CDR3 size: 15 residues. Germline CDR1 WNHNN, CDR2 SYGVQD (reference sequence). The V and J ends lost 7 bases and 6 bases respectively, with 21 bases between them. The CDR3 nucleotides read TGCGCCAGCACTAAGAAACAGGGACCATCCCCTGAAGCTTTCTTT. Residues: CASTKKQGPSPEAFF.

The chain recombines TRBV7-9 with TRBJ1-5; 7 bases are shared with TRBD1. This CDR3 contains 17 residues. The V gene's germline CDR1 is SEHNR and CDR2 FQNEAQ (reference sequence). With 3 bases clipped from V and 4 bases from J, the junction kept 12 bases outside the gene matches. CDR3 coding DNA: TGTGCCAGCAGCTTCGTACAGGGGAGTCTAGCAAATCAGCCCCAGCATTTT. Amino acid sequence: CASSFVQGSLANQPQHF.